These 10 T cell receptor beta chains were sequenced from one sample in a study of T cell responses to AZD1222 COVID-19 vaccine. Method: immunoSEQ multiplex PCR; TCRdb's copy keeps in-frame clones and lacks some. The sample yields about 120,000 clones, 87% seen once. This sample comprised peripheral blood, obtained on day 0 of AZD1222 vaccination. These receptors came from an adult in good health.

This clone was seen a single time. As DNA, the CDR3 is TGCAGCGCCACGATGGCACCGGACCGCAGCACAGATACGCAGTATTTT. Encoded protein: CSATMAPDRSTDTQYF. The rearrangement joins TRBV29-1 to TRBJ2-3, with D unresolved. The length of the CDR3 is 16 residues. Trimming shortened V by 7 bases and J by 0 bases, and 20 bases separated the two germline ends. Germline V gene data show CDR1 as SQVTM and CDR2 as ANQGSEA.

The V call is TRBV19, the J call TRBJ2-2; possibly TRBD2 for D (5 bases). Trimming removed 5 bases from V and 8 bases from J, with 6 bases in between. Germline CDR1 is LNHDA and CDR2 is SQIVND (reference sequence). CDR3 size: 11 residues. The CDR3 sequence: CASSSGGELFF. The CDR3 nucleotides read TGTGCCAGTAGTTCGGGGGGGGAGCTGTTTTTT.

This sequence joins TRBV4-1 and TRBJ2-7, with 9 bases lining up with TRBD1. V was clipped by 3 bases and J by 3 bases; unmatched bases: 6. CDR1 is MGHRA and CDR2 is YSYEKL in the germline V gene. This CDR3 spans 15 amino acids. CDR3: CASSQGQGPNYEQYF. Here the CDR3 DNA reads TGCGCCAGCAGCCAGGGACAGGGTCCAAACTACGAGCAGTACTTC.

CDR3 amino acids: CASSDPGQGDEQYF. In nucleotides, the CDR3 is TGTGCCAGCAGTGACCCGGGACAGGGCGACGAGCAGTACTTC. This rearrangement joins TRBV6-4 to TRBJ2-7, with 9 bases lining up with TRBD1. V lost 2 bases, J lost 5 bases, and 4 bases stayed unmatched. Germline V gene lookup returns CDR1 MRHNA and CDR2 SNTAGT. This CDR3 is 14 amino acids long.

This chain joins TRBV30 and TRBJ1-3, with D unresolved. The V gene's germline CDR1 is GTSNPN and CDR2 SVGIG (reference sequence). V was clipped by 5 bases and J by 0 bases, with 14 bases between them. The CDR3 has 15 amino acids. The CDR3 DNA is TGTGCCTGGGACCCTAAAAGTGCCTCTGGAAACACCATATATTTT. Its translation: CAWDPKSASGNTIYF.

The rearrangement uses TRBV6-5 and TRBJ1-3; tentative D call: TRBD1 (5 bases). The CDR3 has 13 amino acids. Germline V gene data show CDR1 as MNHEY and CDR2 as SVGAGI. The ends were cut back, 6 bases at V and 12 bases at J, with 18 bases in the middle. This CDR3 reads CASRLGQGGSIYF. CDR3 nucleotides: TGTGCCAGCAGATTGGGGCAGGGAGGTAGCATATATTTT.

The rearrangement uses TRBV27 and TRBJ1-3; 8 bases line up with TRBD1. Germline-derived CDR1 and CDR2 are MNHEY and SMNVEV (reference sequence). With 6 bases clipped from V and 3 bases from J, the junction kept 4 bases outside the gene matches. This CDR3 has 14 residues. The CDR3: CASSKDRDGNTIYF. The CDR3 bases are TGTGCCAGCAGCAAGGACAGGGATGGAAACACCATATATTTT.

This clone has just one count. Given the absence of the conserved phenylalanine or tryptophan at the CDR3 end, a read error is likely. Because the CDR3's place on the DNA is in doubt, the DNA is left out and the CDR3 is given as listed by TCRdb. The genes are TRBV12-3 or TRBV12-4 and TRBJ1-1. Ends included, the CDR3 has 10 residues. The CDR3 spells CASEEANLLR.

V is TRBV7-9 and J is TRBJ1-2; the D is unclear. This CDR3 is 12 amino acids long. V was pared by 5 bases and J by 8 bases, with 12 bases between. The germline V gene has CDR1 SEHNR and CDR2 FQNEAQ (reference sequence). CDR3 sequence (DNA): TGTGCCAGCAGCCCGGGAAGTCCGGGCTACACCTTC. Amino acid sequence: CASSPGSPGYTF.

The chain links TRBV6-5 to TRBJ1-1; the D gene is possibly TRBD1 (5 bases). Trimming removed 7 bases from V and 12 bases from J, with 21 bases in between. The germline V gene has CDR1 MNHEY and CDR2 SVGAGI. The CDR3 runs to 13 residues. The CDR3 nucleotides are TGTGCCAGCAAAAGGTGGGACTCGTTTGGGTCTTTCTTT. Protein sequence: CASKRWDSFGSFF.